These 32 T cell receptor beta chains came from one sample sequenced in a study of blood T cell repertoires in COVID-19 (dated by TCRdb to about 2020). The library was prepared using the immunoSEQ multiplex PCR assay. TCRdb's version of the immuneACCESS table is confined to in-frame rearrangements and falls short of the full clone set. An unresolved V gene accounts for under half of the shortfall where checked; the remainder is of unknown origin. Present in this sample are around 230,000 clones, around four fifths of which were seen just once. Jointly, the top ten make up around 25% of the sample. The sequencing sample was made of peripheral blood. Every receptor here comes from a man aged 35 to 55 with acute or convalescent COVID-19.

The chain has TRBV11-2 and TRBJ1-3; D is possibly TRBD1 (6 bases). The CDR3 runs 12 residues. Trimming took 8 bases from V and 4 from J, leaving 9 bases between them. The germline V gene has CDR1 SGHAT and CDR2 FQNNGV. CDR3 in DNA: TGTGCCAGCGGCAGGGGCGGAAACACCATATATTTT. Residues: CASGRGGNTIYF.

The V call is TRBV30, the J call TRBJ1-6; 9 nucleotides agree with TRBD1. J gave up 9 bases and V 7 bases, and 4 bases lay outside the gene matches. Germline CDR1 and CDR2: GTSNPN and SVGIG (reference sequence). This CDR3 has 12 residues. CDR3: CASGTGSSPLHF. The CDR3 nucleotides read TGTGCCTCGGGGACAGGGAGTTCACCCCTCCACTTT.

The rearrangement uses TRBV7-9 and TRBJ2-1, with 11 bases fitting TRBD2. V gave up 6 bases and J gave up 8 bases; unmatched junction bases: 9. The CDR3 totals 15 residues. The germline V gene has CDR1 SEHNR and CDR2 FQNEAQ (reference sequence). The chain's CDR3 is CASSDTSGSPDEQFF. CDR3 DNA: TGTGCCAGCAGTGATACTAGCGGGAGTCCCGATGAGCAGTTCTTC.

This sequence joins TRBV19 and TRBJ1-5, with 9 bases that match TRBD1. The V segment lost 7 bases and the J segment 0 bases; nucleotides outside the gene matches: 10. The CDR3 is 17 amino acids. Germline CDR1 and CDR2: LNHDA and SQIVND (reference sequence). The CDR3 reads CASTAPGTGFSNQPQHF. CDR3 coding DNA: TGTGCCAGTACCGCCCCCGGGACAGGGTTTAGCAATCAGCCCCAGCATTTT.

This chain joins TRBV6-5 and TRBJ2-1; TRBD1 agrees at 8 bases. Germline values: CDR1 MNHEY, CDR2 SVGAGI. With V trimmed by 6 bases and J by 6 bases, 10 bases remained unmatched. There are 15 residues in the CDR3. The CDR3 here is CASRGTGQRPNEQFF. In nucleotides, the CDR3 is TGTGCCAGCAGGGGGACAGGTCAGAGGCCCAATGAGCAGTTCTTC.

This clone occurred once. This chain joins TRBV5-1 and TRBJ2-3; 9 positions match TRBD1. The CDR3 covers 19 residues. Germline lookup yields CDR1 SGHRS and CDR2 YFSETQ. V was pared by 0 bases and J by 1 base, with 12 bases of the junction left unmatched. The DNA for the CDR3 is TGCGCCAGCAGCTTGGTCGGGACAGGGTGGTATGGGGGCACAGATACGCAGTATTTT. It specifies CASSLVGTGWYGGTDTQYF.

V and J are TRBV9 and TRBJ2-5, with D perhaps TRBD2 (6 bases). Trimming stripped 4 bases from V and 3 bases from J, with 16 bases between. CDR3 length: 15 residues. In germline, CDR1 is SGDLS, CDR2 YYNGEE. CDR3: CASSTKTGVKETQYF. The CDR3, as DNA: TGTGCCAGCAGCACGAAAACGGGAGTGAAAGAGACCCAGTACTTC.

The chain has TRBV5-6 and TRBJ1-2; D perhaps matches TRBD1 (5 bases). Germline CDR1 is SGHDT and CDR2 is YYEEEE. The V end lost 4 bases, the J end lost 2 bases, and 12 bases lay between the germline ends. This CDR3 region has 14 residues. The CDR3 protein is CASSPLEGNYGYTF. CDR3 sequence (DNA): TGTGCCAGCAGCCCCTTGGAGGGGAACTATGGCTACACCTTC.

The chain recombines TRBV5-1 with TRBJ1-4; possibly TRBD1 for D (6 bases). The CDR3 loop spans 13 amino acids. CDR1 and CDR2 from the germline V gene are SGHRS and YFSETQ. V was clipped by 7 bases and J by 8 bases, with 15 bases between them. The CDR3 loop reads CASGRGGEEKLFF. The CDR3 bases are TGCGCCAGCGGTCGAGGGGGAGAAGAAAAACTGTTTTTT.

The rearrangement joins TRBV5-1 to TRBJ2-3; D uncertain. The V gene lost 5 bases and the J gene lost 6 bases, with 7 bases spanning the gap. CDR1 is SGHRS, CDR2 YFSETQ, per germline. The CDR3 is made up of 11 amino acids. The CDR3 DNA reads TGCGCCAGCAGGACGGGTGATACGCAGTATTTT. Translating it yields CASRTGDTQYF.

V usage is TRBV6-5 and J usage is TRBJ2-1; 8 positions agree with TRBD1. Germline assignment: CDR1 MNHEY and CDR2 SVGAGI. V shed 8 bases, J shed 0 bases, and the junction held 3 bases outside the gene matches. The CDR3 is 14 residues long. CDR3 region: CASPGQASYNEQFF. The CDR3 nucleotides are TGTGCCAGCCCGGGACAGGCCTCCTACAATGAGCAGTTCTTC.

This chain joins TRBV4-2 and TRBJ2-1; 10 nucleotides align to TRBD1. CDR3 length: 16 amino acids. The ends lost 0 bases at V and 5 bases at J; junction bases unmatched: 4. Per the germline V gene, CDR1 is LGHNA and CDR2 is YNFKEQ. The CDR3 DNA sequence: TGTGCCAGCAGCCAAGAGCAAGGACAGGGGGACAATGAGCAGTTCTTC. Amino acids: CASSQEQGQGDNEQFF.

This chain's CDR3 is CASSRQGANQPQHF. In DNA form, the CDR3 reads TGTGCCAGCAGTCGACAGGGGGCGAATCAGCCCCAGCATTTT. This sequence joins TRBV27 and TRBJ1-5, with 10 positions matching TRBD1. CDR1 is MNHEY, CDR2 SMNVEV, per germline (reference sequence). V shed 5 bases and J 4 bases; nucleotides not matched to a gene: 2. The CDR3 runs 14 residues.

A note on this clone: The same CDR3 can be traced to other DNA sequences in this sample. The chain links TRBV10-3 to TRBJ1-2, with TRBD1 identical over 9 bases. The CDR3 runs 12 residues. The J segment lost 3 bases and the V segment lost 10 bases, leaving 3 bases of the junction unmatched. Germline V gives CDR1 ENHRY, CDR2 SYGVKD. CDR3: CATRQGDYGYTF. The CDR3 bases are TGTGCCACGCGACAGGGGGACTATGGCTACACCTTC.

V is TRBV28 and J is TRBJ1-2, with D maybe TRBD1 (5 bases). Germline CDR1 reads MDHEN; CDR2 reads SYDVKM. V lost 3 bases and J lost 5, with 13 bases in between. The CDR3 contains 14 residues. This CDR3 reads CASSFDQGLYGYTF. CDR3 sequence (DNA): TGTGCCAGCAGTTTCGACCAGGGTTTGTATGGCTACACCTTC.

The rearrangement links TRBV12-5 to TRBJ2-2, with D maybe TRBD2 (6 bases). The length of the CDR3 is 14 residues. The V gene lost 0 bases and the J gene lost 8 bases, with 10 bases spanning the gap. Germline V CDR1 and CDR2: LGHNT, FRNRAP. The CDR3 here is CASGLVTGTGELFF. CDR3 bases: TGTGCTAGTGGTTTGGTAACGGGGACTGGGGAGCTGTTTTTT. The whole variable domain, filled in from reference TRBV12-5 and TRBJ2-2, reads DARVTQTPRHKVTEMGQEVTMRCQPILGHNTVFWYRQTMMQGLELLAYFRNRAPLDDSGMPKDRFSAEMPDATLATLKIQPSEPRDSAVYFCASGLVTGTGELFFGEGSRLTVL.

The genes are TRBV5-1 and TRBJ2-5; the match to TRBD2 covers 8 bases. The CDR3 loop spans 16 amino acids. Germline assignment: CDR1 SGHRS and CDR2 YFSETQ. V lost 3 bases, J lost 2 bases, and 9 bases stayed unmatched. In DNA, the CDR3 is TGCGCCAGCAGCTCTGACGGCGGGAGGACTCAAGAGACCCAGTACTTC. Its protein product is CASSSDGGRTQETQYF.

The chain carries TRBV6-5 and TRBJ1-4, with 11 bases that match TRBD1. CDR3 length: 15 amino acids. The V segment lost 5 bases and the J segment 13 bases; nucleotides outside the gene matches: 12. CDR1 and CDR2 from the germline V gene are MNHEY and SVGAGI. The CDR3 bases are TGTGCCAGCAGTCCCTTAGGGGGACAGGGGGAGAGACTGTTTTTT. It translates to CASSPLGGQGERLFF.

The chain employs TRBV19 and TRBJ1-1; D remains unclear. The germline V gene has CDR1 LNHDA and CDR2 SQIVND (reference sequence). The germline V and J ends were trimmed by 0 bases and 0 bases, with 8 bases remaining between them. The CDR3 is 15 residues long. CDR3 sequence (DNA): TGTGCCAGTAGTATAGACAGGCTTATGAACACTGAAGCTTTCTTT. It is translated as CASSIDRLMNTEAFF.

This chain uses TRBV18 with TRBJ1-1; tentatively, D is TRBD1 (5 bases). Trimming cost V 3 bases and J 4 bases, with 18 bases left between them. The germline gives CDR1 KGHSH, CDR2 LQKENI. This CDR3 comprises 16 residues. The CDR3 sequence is CASSPPNPGPGTEAFF. The CDR3 region has the DNA TGTGCCAGCTCACCGCCCAACCCAGGGCCGGGCACTGAAGCTTTCTTT.

The chain is built from TRBV10-3 and TRBJ1-5, with D possibly matching TRBD1 (5 bases). The CDR3 has 15 residues. The V end lost 3 bases, the J end lost 2 bases, and 11 bases lay between the germline ends. Germline V gene lookup returns CDR1 ENHRY and CDR2 SYGVKD. CDR3 residues: CAISDGGLGNQPQHF. The CDR3 coding sequence is TGTGCCATCAGTGATGGGGGACTCGGCAATCAGCCCCAGCATTTT.

The CDR3 sequence: CASSFDGTGAAFF. The DNA of the CDR3 is TGTGCCAGCAGCTTCGACGGGACAGGGGCAGCTTTCTTT. The V and J genes are TRBV7-3 and TRBJ1-1; 10 bases map to TRBD1. This CDR3 region has 13 residues. J was trimmed by 10 bases and V by 3 bases; bases with no gene match: 5. In germline, CDR1 is SGHTA, CDR2 FQGTGA. Full variable domain (missing parts from reference TRBV7-3 and TRBJ1-1): GAGVSQTPSNKVTEKGKYVELRCDPISGHTALYWYRQSLGQGPEFLIYFQGTGAADDSGLPNDRFFAVRPEGSVSTLKIQRTERGDSAVYLCASSFDGTGAAFFGQGTRLTVV.

The V call is TRBV28, the J call TRBJ1-2; tentative D call: TRBD1 (5 bases). The CDR3 covers 13 residues. The V gene lost 10 bases and the J gene lost 8 bases, with 20 bases spanning the gap. The germline V gene has CDR1 MDHEN and CDR2 SYDVKM. The CDR3 reads CAIPQGSVGGYTF. In DNA, the CDR3 is TGTGCCATTCCTCAGGGATCCGTTGGAGGCTACACCTTC.

The CDR3 DNA reads as TGTGCCAGCAGCGTCCGACCCAACAGGGATGGCTACACCTTC. This gives the protein CASSVRPNRDGYTF. The chain employs TRBV9 and TRBJ1-2; tentatively, D is TRBD1 (6 bases). There are 14 residues in the CDR3. Germline lookup yields CDR1 SGDLS and CDR2 YYNGEE. The V and J ends lost 2 bases and 6 bases respectively, with 14 bases between them.

A single count supports this clone. The genes are TRBV10-2 and TRBJ2-7, with D uncertain. V was clipped by 1 base and J by 3 bases, with 7 bases between them. From germline, CDR1 is WSHSY and CDR2 SAAADI. This CDR3 has 13 residues. DNA of the CDR3: TGCGCCAGCAGTGAGTTAGCACGCTACGAGCAGTACTTC. It specifies CASSELARYEQYF.

This chain links TRBV4-1 with TRBJ1-2; 8 bases match TRBD1. Germline V CDR1 and CDR2: MGHRA, YSYEKL. The CDR3 length is 14 residues. V was pared by 0 bases and J by 5 bases, with 2 bases of the junction left unmatched. The CDR3 spells CASSQEGQVYGYTF. The DNA of the CDR3 is TGCGCCAGCAGCCAAGAGGGACAGGTATATGGCTACACCTTC.

This chain joins TRBV27 and TRBJ1-5; D is possibly TRBD1 (5 bases). The germline V gene has CDR1 MNHEY and CDR2 SMNVEV (reference sequence). V lost 6 bases and J 7 bases, leaving 10 bases between the germline ends. The CDR3 loop spans 12 amino acids. The CDR3 reads CASRMGGQPQHF. The CDR3 nucleotides read TGTGCCAGCAGGATGGGGGGGCAGCCCCAGCATTTT.

The V call is TRBV27, the J call TRBJ1-2, with TRBD1 matching 7 bases. Germline trimming cut 4 bases from V and 8 bases from J; bases unmatched to any gene: 16. The CDR3 loop spans 16 amino acids. CDR1 and CDR2 (germline): MNHEY, SMNVEV (reference sequence). The CDR3 bases are TGTGCCAGCAGTTCCCCCTCCACAGGGGCCCGTATGGGCTACACCTTC. Its protein product is CASSSPSTGARMGYTF.

This chain links TRBV19 with TRBJ1-1, with TRBD1 matching 10 bases. CDR1 is LNHDA and CDR2 is SQIVND in the germline V gene (reference sequence). The CDR3 is made up of 13 amino acids. V gave up 3 bases and J gave up 10 bases; unmatched junction bases: 5. The CDR3 sequence is CASSISRTGGAFF. DNA for the CDR3: TGTGCCAGTAGTATTTCTCGGACAGGGGGAGCTTTCTTT.

V usage is TRBV30 and J usage is TRBJ1-5, with 12 bases fitting TRBD1. This CDR3 comprises 15 residues. CDR1 and CDR2 from the germline V gene are GTSNPN and SVGIG (reference sequence). Unmatched junction bases numbered 3, after V lost 2 bases and J lost 4 bases. The CDR3 nucleotides are TGTGCCTGGAGTAGGGGACAGGGGGCTAATCAGCCCCAGCATTTT. This codes for CAWSRGQGANQPQHF.

J is TRBJ2-1 and V is TRBV20-1, with 7 bases that match TRBD2. CDR1 is DFQATT, CDR2 SNEGSKA, per germline (reference sequence). Trimming took 3 bases from V and 0 from J; bases not matched to a gene: 17. The CDR3 has 19 residues. The chain's CDR3 is CSASPRSPLLASSYNEQFF. As DNA, the CDR3 is TGCAGTGCTAGTCCTAGATCCCCCCTACTAGCGAGCTCCTACAATGAGCAGTTCTTC.

The chain combines TRBV27 with TRBJ1-2, with 9 nucleotides matching TRBD1. This CDR3 has 13 residues. Germline CDR1 is MNHEY and CDR2 is SMNVEV (reference sequence). Trimming removed 5 bases from V and 6 bases from J; junction bases left unmatched: 4. CDR3 nucleotide sequence: TGTGCCAGCAGTCCACAGGGGGCGGATGGCTACACCTTC. Protein sequence: CASSPQGADGYTF.